What follows are 13 T cell receptor beta chains derived from one specimen sequenced in a study of T-cell memory formation after mild COVID-19. A single record per CDR3 protein comes from TCRdb applying MiXCR to the 5' RACE reads. This sample carries 350,000 to 500,000 distinct CDR3 sequences, 18% of them seen once, and the ten largest clones take around a fifth. The specimen sequenced was PBMCs or a T cell subset sorted from them (not recorded which). The receptors were gathered from a man aged 18 to 30 who had mild COVID-19 (a few samples of this study predate the infection). Cell type and time point are not known.

The rearrangement joins TRBV7-8 to TRBJ1-1; maybe TRBD1 (5 bases). V was cut by 4 bases and J by 11 bases, with 14 bases left in between. This CDR3 contains 12 residues. The germline V gene has CDR1 SGHVS and CDR2 FQNEAQ. The CDR3: CASSSYSEGAFF. The CDR3 DNA sequence: TGTGCCAGCAGCTCATATTCGGAGGGGGCTTTCTTT. The full variable domain, rest sourced from reference TRBV7-8 and TRBJ1-1, is GAGVSQSPRYKVAKRGQDVALRCDPISGHVSLFWYQQALGQGPEFLTYFQNEAQLDKSGLPSDRFFAERPEGSVSTLKIQRTQQEDSAVYLCASSSYSEGAFFGQGTRLTVV.

This rearrangement joins TRBV6-1 to TRBJ2-2; D gene unclear. Germline CDR1 and CDR2: MNHNS and SASEGT. The V gene lost 7 bases and the J gene lost 4 bases, with 7 bases spanning the gap. The CDR3 has 12 amino acids. CDR3 DNA sequence: TGTGCCAGCACCAGTTCCACCGGGGAGCTGTTTTTT. It specifies CASTSSTGELFF.

V and J are TRBV14 and TRBJ2-2, with D perhaps matching TRBD1 (6 bases). Germline loops: CDR1 SGHDN, CDR2 FVKESK. The CDR3 spans 15 residues. The V and J ends lost 9 bases and 0 bases respectively, with 14 bases between them. CDR3: CARKQGKANTGELFF. The CDR3 region has the DNA TGTGCCAGGAAACAGGGAAAAGCGAACACCGGGGAGCTGTTTTTT.

The rearrangement uses TRBV12-3 or TRBV12-4 and TRBJ2-2; D perhaps matches TRBD2 (7 bases). The V gene lost 3 bases and the J gene lost 4 bases, with 15 bases spanning the gap. This CDR3 comprises 16 residues. The CDR3 nucleotides read TGTGCCAGCAGTTTCTCGGGGGGCTTGGGCACCGGGGAGCTGTTTTTT. Translation: CASSFSGGLGTGELFF.

J is TRBJ1-1 and V is TRBV10-3, with TRBD1 matching 8 bases. V shed 8 bases and J 4 bases; nucleotides not matched to a gene: 9. Germline CDR1 and CDR2: ENHRY and SYGVKD. The CDR3 totals 14 residues. The CDR3 bases are TGTGCCATCGGAAAACAGGGGGGATCCACTGAAGCTTTCTTT. As protein: CAIGKQGGSTEAFF.

Only a few counts were recorded for this clonotype. V and J are TRBV7-8 and TRBJ2-5; the D call may be TRBD1 or TRBD2 (5 bases each). This CDR3 contains 14 residues. V was cut by 1 base and J by 3 bases, with 9 bases left in between. Germline V CDR1 and CDR2: SGHVS, FQNEAQ. CDR3 loop: CASSLGWGKETQYF. The CDR3 coding sequence is TGTGCCAGCAGCTTAGGGTGGGGGAAAGAGACCCAGTACTTC. Complete variable domain (other parts from reference TRBV7-8 and TRBJ2-5): GAGVSQSPRYKVAKRGQDVALRCDPISGHVSLFWYQQALGQGPEFLTYFQNEAQLDKSGLPSDRFFAERPEGSVSTLKIQRTQQEDSAVYLCASSLGWGKETQYFGPGTRLLVL.

This chain uses TRBV3-1 with TRBJ2-3, with TRBD2 identical over 8 bases. CDR3 length equals 17 residues. After removal of 4 bases from V and 5 bases from J, the junction contained 14 bases not matched to a gene. Germline loops: CDR1 LGHDT, CDR2 YNNKEL (reference sequence). The CDR3 sequence: CASSPRPGLALGDTQYF. CDR3 in DNA: TGTGCCAGCAGCCCCCGCCCAGGACTAGCCCTGGGAGATACGCAGTATTTT.

Only one count was recorded for this clonotype. The genes are TRBV6-1 and TRBJ2-1; D unclear. The V and J ends lost 2 bases and 10 bases respectively, with 15 bases between them. This CDR3 has 14 amino acids. Germline assignment: CDR1 MNHNS and CDR2 SASEGT. CDR3 DNA: TGTGCCAGCAGTGAAACGTCGGGTCGTGACGAGCAGTTCTTC. This gives the protein CASSETSGRDEQFF.

Many counts were recorded for this clonotype. The genes are TRBV3-2 and TRBJ2-7; TRBD1, the D gene given by the table, was not confirmed from the DNA. TRBV3-2 is tagged as a pseudogene. The CDR3 spans 15 residues. CDR3 region: CASSWTGLFSYEQYV. CDR3 bases: TGTGCCAGCAGCTGGACAGGGCTTTTTTCCTACGAGCAGTACGTC.

The rearrangement links TRBV7-2 to TRBJ2-3; 7 bases match TRBD1. From germline, CDR1 is SGHTA and CDR2 FQGNSA. The CDR3 contains 14 residues. V lost 6 bases to trimming and J lost 0 bases; unmatched junction nucleotides: 3. CDR3 sequence reads: CASRNRGSTDTQYF. As DNA, the CDR3 is TGTGCCAGCAGAAACAGGGGTAGCACAGATACGCAGTATTTT.

This chain uses TRBV9 with TRBJ1-2; 10 nucleotides line up with TRBD1. The CDR3 spans 15 residues. Trimming cost V 2 bases and J 8 bases; bases outside gene matches: 9. Germline V gives CDR1 SGDLS, CDR2 YYNGEE. The CDR3 DNA sequence: TGTGCCAGCAGCGTGAGGGACAGGGGATCACTCGGCTACACCTTC. Amino acid sequence: CASSVRDRGSLGYTF.

The chain carries TRBV7-8 and TRBJ1-4, with D unclear. V lost 5 bases and J lost 4, with 14 bases in between. The CDR3 has 15 residues. Germline V gene sequence: CDR1 SGHVS, CDR2 FQNEAQ. The CDR3 DNA follows: TGTGCCAGCAGCCAAGGTCCGGAAAGTAATGAAAAACTGTTTTTT. It codes for CASSQGPESNEKLFF.

The sample holds a few counts of this clonotype. This chain connects TRBV3-1 to TRBJ1-2; no firm D call. The CDR3 is made up of 12 amino acids. Germline-derived CDR1 and CDR2 are LGHDT and YNNKEL (reference sequence). With 0 bases removed from V and 14 bases from J, the gap between germline ends came to 13 bases. CDR3 amino acids: CASSQEGRTGTF. CDR3 DNA: TGTGCCAGCAGCCAAGAAGGTCGGACTGGAACCTTC.